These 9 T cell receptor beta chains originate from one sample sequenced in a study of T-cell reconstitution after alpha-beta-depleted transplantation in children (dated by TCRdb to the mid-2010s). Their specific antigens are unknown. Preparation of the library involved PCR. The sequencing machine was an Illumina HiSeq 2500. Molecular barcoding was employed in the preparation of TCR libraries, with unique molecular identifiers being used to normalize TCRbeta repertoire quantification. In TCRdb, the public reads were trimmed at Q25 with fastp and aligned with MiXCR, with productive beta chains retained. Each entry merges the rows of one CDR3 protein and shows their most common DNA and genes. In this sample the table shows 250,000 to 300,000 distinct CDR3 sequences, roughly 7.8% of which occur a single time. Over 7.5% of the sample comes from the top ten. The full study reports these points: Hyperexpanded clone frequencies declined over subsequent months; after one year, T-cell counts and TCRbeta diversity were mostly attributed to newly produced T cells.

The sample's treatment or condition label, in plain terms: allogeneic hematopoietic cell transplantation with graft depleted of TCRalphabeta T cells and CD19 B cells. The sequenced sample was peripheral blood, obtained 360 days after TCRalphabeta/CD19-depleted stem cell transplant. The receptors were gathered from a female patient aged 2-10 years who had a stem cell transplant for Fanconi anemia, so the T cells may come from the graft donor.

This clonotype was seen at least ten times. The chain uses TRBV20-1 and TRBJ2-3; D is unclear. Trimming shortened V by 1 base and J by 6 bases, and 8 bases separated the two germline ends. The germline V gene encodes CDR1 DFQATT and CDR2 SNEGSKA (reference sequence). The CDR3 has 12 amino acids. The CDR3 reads CSARVGPDTQYF. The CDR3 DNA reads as TGCAGTGCTAGAGTCGGCCCCGATACGCAGTATTTT.

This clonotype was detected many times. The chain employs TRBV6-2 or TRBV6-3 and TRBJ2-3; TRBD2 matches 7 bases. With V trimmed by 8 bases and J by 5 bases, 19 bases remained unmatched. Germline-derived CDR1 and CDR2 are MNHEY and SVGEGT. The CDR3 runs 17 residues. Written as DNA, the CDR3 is TGTGCCAGCGGTTCGCTGTCCGGGACTAAAGAGAGAGATACGCAGTATTTT. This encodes CASGSLSGTKERDTQYF.

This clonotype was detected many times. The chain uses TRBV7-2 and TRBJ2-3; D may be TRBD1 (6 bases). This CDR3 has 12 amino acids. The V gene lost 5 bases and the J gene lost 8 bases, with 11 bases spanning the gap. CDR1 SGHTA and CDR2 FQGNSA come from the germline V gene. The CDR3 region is CASSPTGFTQYF. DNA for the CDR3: TGTGCCAGCAGCCCCACAGGGTTTACGCAGTATTTT.

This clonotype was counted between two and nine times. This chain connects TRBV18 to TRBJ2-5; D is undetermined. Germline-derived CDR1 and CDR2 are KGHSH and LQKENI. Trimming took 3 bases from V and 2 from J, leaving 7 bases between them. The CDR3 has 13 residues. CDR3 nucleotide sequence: TGTGCCAGCTCACCGGTGTTACAAGAGACCCAGTACTTC. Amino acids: CASSPVLQETQYF.

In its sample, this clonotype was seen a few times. CDR3 loop: CASSSSLAGDYEQYF. Written as DNA, the CDR3 is TGTGCCAGCAGTTCGTCACTAGCGGGGGACTACGAGCAGTACTTC. This sequence joins TRBV6-5 and TRBJ2-7; 11 bases agree with TRBD2. CDR1 is MNHEY, CDR2 SVGAGI, per germline. The CDR3 length is 15 residues. V was pared by 4 bases and J by 3 bases, with 5 bases of the junction left unmatched.

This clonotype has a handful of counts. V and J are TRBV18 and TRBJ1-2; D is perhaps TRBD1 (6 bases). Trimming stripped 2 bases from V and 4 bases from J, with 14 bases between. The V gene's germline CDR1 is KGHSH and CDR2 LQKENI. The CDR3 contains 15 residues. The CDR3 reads CASSPSAGDIYGYTF. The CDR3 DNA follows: TGTGCCAGCTCACCATCGGCAGGGGATATCTATGGCTACACCTTC.

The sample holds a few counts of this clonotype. DNA for the CDR3: TGCAGTGCTGGGACAGTCAAGAACACCGGGGAGCTGTTTTTT. Its protein product is CSAGTVKNTGELFF. V usage is TRBV20-1 and J usage is TRBJ2-2; 7 positions match TRBD1. The V gene end was trimmed by 5 bases and the J gene end by 1 base; junction bases not matched to a gene: 4. The CDR3 is made up of 14 amino acids. CDR1 DFQATT and CDR2 SNEGSKA come from the germline V gene (reference sequence).

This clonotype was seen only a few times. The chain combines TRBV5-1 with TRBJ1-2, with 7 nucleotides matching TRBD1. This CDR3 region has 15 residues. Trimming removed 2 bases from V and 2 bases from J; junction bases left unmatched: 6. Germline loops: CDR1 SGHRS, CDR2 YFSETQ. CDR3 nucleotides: TGCGCCAGCAGCTTCGGGACAGCTCCCAACTATGGCTACACCTTC. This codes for CASSFGTAPNYGYTF.

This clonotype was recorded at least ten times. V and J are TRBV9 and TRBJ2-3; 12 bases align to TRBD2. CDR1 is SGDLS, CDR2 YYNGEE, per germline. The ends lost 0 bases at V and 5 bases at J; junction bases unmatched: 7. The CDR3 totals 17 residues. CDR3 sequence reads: CASSVDPSGRAVDTQYF. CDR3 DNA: TGTGCCAGCAGCGTAGACCCTAGCGGGAGGGCCGTAGATACGCAGTATTTT.